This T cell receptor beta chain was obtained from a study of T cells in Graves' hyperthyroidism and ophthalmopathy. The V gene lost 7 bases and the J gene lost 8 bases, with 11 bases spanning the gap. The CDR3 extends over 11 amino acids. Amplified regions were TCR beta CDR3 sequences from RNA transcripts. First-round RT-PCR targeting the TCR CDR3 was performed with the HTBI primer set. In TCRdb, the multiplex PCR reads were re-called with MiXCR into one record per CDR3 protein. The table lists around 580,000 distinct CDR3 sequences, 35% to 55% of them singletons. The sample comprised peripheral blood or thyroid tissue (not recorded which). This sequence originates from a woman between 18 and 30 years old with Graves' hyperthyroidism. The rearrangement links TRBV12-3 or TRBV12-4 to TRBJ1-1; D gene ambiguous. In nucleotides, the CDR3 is TGTGCCAGCACCGGGCGGGAAGAAGCTTTCTTT. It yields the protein CASTGREEAFF.